This T cell receptor (beta chain) was profiled in a study of monozygotic twins with inflammatory bowel disease. Study-wide results and caveats: Comparison of concordant versus discordant twins revealed no difference in repertoire similarity, possibly due to limited power.

TCRdb reanalyzed the 5' RACE reads, giving one entry per CDR3 protein sequence and no DNA. This table lists around 47,000 distinct CDR3 sequences. In regard to this clonotype: The target antigen is unknown.

Sequencing was carried out using blood. This TCR came from a human donor with ulcerative colitis or Crohn's disease, or a healthy co-twin of an affected twin (not recorded which).

CDR3 amino acids: CASSEQGKAFF. V and J are TRBV6-1 and TRBJ1-1; TCRdb selects TRBD1, and the lack of DNA leaves this call unchecked. The germline V gene encodes CDR1 MNHNS and CDR2 SASEGT. This CDR3 is 11 amino acids long.